These 22 T cell receptor beta chains were sequenced from one sample in a study of T cell repertoires in cytomegalovirus infection. TCRdb called the reads again in MiXCR, with one record for every CDR3 protein. This table holds fewer than 200,000 distinct CDR3 sequences, 15% to 20% found once. Sequencing used PBMCs. The origin of the receptors is a human donor in good health (CMV status not recorded). Some clones in this sample may be carry-over from other donors' samples.

The chain uses TRBV29-1 and TRBJ1-4, with D possibly matching TRBD1 (5 bases). Trimming took 5 bases from V and 5 from J, leaving 9 bases between them. The CDR3 length is 12 residues. Germline V gene sequence: CDR1 SQVTM, CDR2 ANQGSEA. The CDR3 nucleotides are TGCAGCGTTCGACAGAGAAATGAAAAACTGTTTTTT. The encoded protein is CSVRQRNEKLFF. Complete variable domain (other parts from reference TRBV29-1 and TRBJ1-4): SAVISQKPSRDICQRGTSLTIQCQVDSQVTMMFWYRQQPGQSLTLIATANQGSEATYESGFVIDKFPISRPNLTFSTLTVSNMSPEDSSIYLCSVRQRNEKLFFGSGTQLSVL.

The chain carries TRBV6-1 and TRBJ2-2; TRBD1 agrees at 7 bases. V lost 2 bases and J lost 3; bases outside the gene matches: 0. This CDR3 comprises 14 residues. Germline V gene data show CDR1 as MNHNS and CDR2 as SASEGT. CDR3 in amino acids: CASSEQGDTGELFF. The CDR3 DNA reads TGTGCCAGCAGTGAACAGGGGGACACCGGGGAGCTGTTTTTT.

This clonotype was found a few times. The chain links TRBV7-2 to TRBJ2-1; D remains unclear. Germline assignment: CDR1 SGHTA and CDR2 FQGNSA. The CDR3 sequence is 13 residues long. V lost 3 bases and J lost 10, with 13 bases in between. The CDR3 bases are TGTGCCAGCAGCTTCGACGGCCCTCGGGAGCAGTTCTTC. Translating gives CASSFDGPREQFF.

This clonotype was picked up many times. The chain recombines TRBV29-1 with TRBJ2-3, with TRBD1 matching over 10 bases. Germline V CDR1 and CDR2: SQVTM, ANQGSEA. CDR3 length: 15 amino acids. The ends lost 4 bases at V and 3 bases at J; junction bases unmatched: 7. CDR3 coding DNA: TGCAGCGTTGCGGGACAGGGGTGGTATACAGATACGCAGTATTTT. Translation: CSVAGQGWYTDTQYF.

This clonotype has just a few counts. CDR3 DNA: TGTGCCAGCAGTAGAACAGGTTTCTCCTACGAGCAGTACTTC. It specifies CASSRTGFSYEQYF. The chain combines TRBV6-2 or TRBV6-3 with TRBJ2-7, with TRBD1 as a possible D gene (5 bases). The CDR3 runs 14 residues. Per the germline V gene, CDR1 is MNHEY and CDR2 is SVGEGT. V was pared by 5 bases and J by 0 bases, with 11 bases between.

The gene calls are TRBV2 and TRBJ1-3; D not certain. V shed 6 bases and J shed 0 bases, with 9 bases lying between them. This CDR3 has 14 residues. Germline CDR1 SNHLY, CDR2 FYNNEI. CDR3 sequence reads: CASRRPSSGNTIYF. The DNA for the CDR3 is TGTGCCAGCAGGCGACCGAGCTCTGGAAACACCATATATTTT. Variable domain in full (rest from reference TRBV2 and TRBJ1-3): EPEVTQTPSHQVTQMGQEVILRCVPISNHLYFYWYRQILGQKVEFLVSFYNNEISEKSEIFDDQFSVERPDGSNFTLKIRSTKLEDSAMYFCASRRPSSGNTIYFGEGSWLTVV.

This clonotype appeared many times. This chain joins TRBV7-3 and TRBJ2-2; D perhaps matches TRBD1 (6 bases). V lost 6 bases to trimming and J lost 0 bases, with 8 bases between them. The CDR3 sequence is 14 residues long. The germline CDR1 and CDR2 sequences are SGHTA and FQGTGA. The CDR3 is CASRGAANTGELFF. The CDR3 DNA is TGTGCCAGCAGGGGGGCGGCGAACACCGGGGAGCTGTTTTTT.

This clonotype occurred a few times. V is TRBV12-3 or TRBV12-4 and J is TRBJ1-2, with 7 bases lining up with TRBD1. The ends lost 7 bases at V and 6 bases at J; junction bases unmatched: 5. The CDR3 is 12 residues long. For the CDR3, the DNA is TGTGCCAGCACCCAGGGGGGAGATGGCTACACCTTC. Translated, it gives CASTQGGDGYTF.

This rearrangement joins TRBV6-6 to TRBJ2-7, with D perhaps TRBD1 (6 bases). Germline loops: CDR1 MNHNY, CDR2 SVGAGI (reference sequence). V was clipped by 0 bases and J by 0 bases, with 12 bases between them. This CDR3 has 16 amino acids. The CDR3 region has the DNA TGTGCCAGCAGTTACTCCGGACAGCCGAACTCCTACGAGCAGTACTTC. This encodes CASSYSGQPNSYEQYF.

This clonotype has ten or more counts. Written as DNA, the CDR3 is TGTGCCAGCAGCTTAGATTTGTTCAAACTGTTTTTT. Encoded protein: CASSLDLFKLFF. The V call is TRBV7-2, the J call TRBJ1-4; D is undetermined. Germline CDR1 is SGHTA and CDR2 is FQGNSA. Trimming shortened V by 1 base and J by 11 bases, and 8 bases separated the two germline ends. This CDR3 comprises 12 residues.

This chain uses TRBV2 with TRBJ1-3; 9 bases map to TRBD1. This CDR3 spans 15 amino acids. J gave up 0 bases and V 4 bases, and 1 base lay outside the gene matches. Germline lookup yields CDR1 SNHLY and CDR2 FYNNEI. CDR3 DNA: TGTGCCAGCAGTGCGGACAGGGGCTCTGGAAACACCATATATTTT. Protein product: CASSADRGSGNTIYF.

At least ten counts were recorded for this clonotype. The rearrangement joins TRBV28 to TRBJ2-7, with D unclear. V was clipped by 3 bases and J by 0 bases, with 15 bases between them. From germline, CDR1 is MDHEN and CDR2 SYDVKM. This CDR3 is built from 16 residues. In nucleotides, the CDR3 is TGTGCCAGCAGTTTGGTTCCTGGTCCAGGCTCCTACGAGCAGTACTTC. Its protein product is CASSLVPGPGSYEQYF.

The sample holds a few counts of this clonotype. This chain uses TRBV28 with TRBJ2-3; 12 nucleotides align to TRBD2. Looked up from germline, CDR1 is MDHEN and CDR2 is SYDVKM. V dropped 10 bases and J dropped 2; count of bases not matched to a gene: 4. The CDR3 extends over 14 amino acids. CDR3 loop: CATRTSGNTDTQYF. CDR3 in DNA: TGTGCCACACGGACTAGCGGGAACACAGATACGCAGTATTTT.

This clonotype was counted ten times or more. The V call is TRBV19, the J call TRBJ2-7, with D uncertain. Germline CDR1 reads LNHDA; CDR2 reads SQIVND (reference sequence). The CDR3 has 13 amino acids. The ends were cut back, 5 bases at V and 2 bases at J, with 10 bases in the middle. Here the CDR3 reads CASSPRVAYEQYF. In nucleotides, the CDR3 is TGTGCCAGTAGTCCACGGGTTGCCTACGAGCAGTACTTC.

The table lists this clonotype with a few counts. The junction shows a germline mismatch at one end, possibly a read error. The chain couples TRBV7-1 to TRBJ1-3, with D uncertain. TRBV7-1 carries the ORF label, with uncertain function. The CDR3 runs to 14 residues. The CDR3 DNA is TGTGCCAGCAGCCCAGCCGACTCTGGAAACACCATATATTTT. It yields the protein CASSPADSGNTIYF.

About this clonotype itself: The junction differs from germline at one of its ends, possibly a read error. The chain couples TRBV7-7 to TRBJ2-5, with 10 nucleotides matching TRBD1. The length of the CDR3 is 15 residues. Per germline, CDR1 SSHAT and CDR2 FNYEAQ (reference sequence). The CDR3 region is CASSSPGTGVETQYF. The CDR3 DNA reads as TGTGCTAGCAGCTCCCCCGGGACAGGGGTCGAGACCCAGTACTTC. The full variable domain, rest sourced from reference TRBV7-7 and TRBJ2-5, is GAGVSQSPRYKVTKRGQDVTLRCDPISSHATLYWYQQALGQGPEFLTYFNYEAQPDKSGLPSDRFSAERPEGSISTLTIQRTEQRDSAMYRCASSSPGTGVETQYFGPGTRLLVL.

This clonotype has only a few counts. J is TRBJ2-3 and V is TRBV25-1, with 14 bases matching TRBD2. The CDR3 is made up of 18 amino acids. Germline V gene sequence: CDR1 MGHDK, CDR2 SYGVNS. V lost 4 bases to trimming and J lost 4 bases; unmatched junction nucleotides: 10. This chain's CDR3 is CASSGLAGGTPLADTQYF. The CDR3 DNA reads as TGTGCCAGCAGTGGACTAGCGGGGGGGACCCCTCTCGCAGATACGCAGTATTTT.

Details on this clonotype: This may arise from a read error, as a much more abundant clone is one base away. The rearrangement uses TRBV7-6 and TRBJ2-7; TRBD1 agrees at 10 bases. CDR1 SGHVS and CDR2 FNYEAQ come from the germline V gene. Trimming cost V 7 bases and J 7 bases; bases outside gene matches: 25. This CDR3 region has 19 residues. Here the CDR3 reads CASTVYTPGQGFLRDEQYF. The DNA of the CDR3 is TGTGCCAGCACCGTTTATACCCCGGGACAGGGGTTCCTTCGGGATGAGCAGTACTTC.

Comments on this clonotype: The junction does not match germline at one end; this may be a read error. The V and J genes are TRBV7-2 and TRBJ2-3, with D perhaps TRBD1 or TRBD2 (5 bases each). CDR3 length equals 14 residues. CDR1 and CDR2 (germline): SGHTA, FQGNSA. DNA for the CDR3: TGTGTCAGCAGTTTGGGACCCAGCACAGATACGCAGTATTTT. As protein: CVSSLGPSTDTQYF. Supplemented by reference TRBV7-2 and TRBJ2-3, the full variable domain reads GAGVSQSPSNKVTEKGKDVELRCDPISGHTALYWYRQSLGQGLEFLIYFQGNSAPDKSGLPSDRFSAERTGGSVSTLTIQRTQQEDSAVYLCVSSLGPSTDTQYFGPGTRLTVL.

This clonotype was observed a few times. This chain joins TRBV11-3 and TRBJ1-1; no firm D call. Germline-derived CDR1 and CDR2 are SGHNT and YENEEA. With 2 bases removed from V and 1 base from J, the gap between germline ends came to 5 bases. This CDR3 spans 13 amino acids. Here the CDR3 DNA reads TGTGCCAGCAGCTTATCTTGGAACACTGAAGCTTTCTTT. This gives the protein CASSLSWNTEAFF.

This clonotype was counted ten times or more. The chain links TRBV7-9 to TRBJ1-1; no definite D call. The germline V gene has CDR1 SEHNR and CDR2 FQNEAQ (reference sequence). With 2 bases removed from V and 2 bases from J, the gap between germline ends came to 9 bases. The CDR3 has 14 residues. The CDR3 loop is CASSLYQSNTEAFF. Written as DNA, the CDR3 is TGTGCCAGCAGCTTATACCAATCCAACACTGAAGCTTTCTTT. Full variable domain (rest looked up from reference TRBV7-9 and TRBJ1-1): DTGVSQNPRHKITKRGQNVTFRCDPISEHNRLYWYRQTLGQGPEFLTYFQNEAQLEKSRLLSDRFSAERPKGSFSTLEIQRTEQGDSAMYLCASSLYQSNTEAFFGQGTRLTVV.

This clonotype was picked up many times. V and J are TRBV12-3 or TRBV12-4 and TRBJ2-5; D is unclear. V dropped 3 bases and J dropped 4 bases, with 9 bases sitting between them. This CDR3 has 13 residues. CDR3 nucleotides: TGTGCCAGCAGTTTTTCCCCCCCAGAGACCCAGTACTTC. It specifies CASSFSPPETQYF.